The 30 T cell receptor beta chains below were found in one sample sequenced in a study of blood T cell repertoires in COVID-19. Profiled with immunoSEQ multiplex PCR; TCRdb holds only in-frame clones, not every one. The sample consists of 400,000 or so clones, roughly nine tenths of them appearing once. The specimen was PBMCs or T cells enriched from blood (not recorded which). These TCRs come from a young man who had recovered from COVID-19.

Here the CDR3 reads CASSPSGGPRGEQFF. The CDR3 bases are TGTGCCAGCAGCCCGAGCGGGGGCCCAAGGGGTGAGCAGTTCTTC. The chain is built from TRBV27 and TRBJ2-1, with 8 bases that match TRBD2. V was clipped by 6 bases and J by 9 bases; unmatched bases: 13. Germline V gene data show CDR1 as MNHEY and CDR2 as SMNVEV (reference sequence). The CDR3 is 15 residues long.

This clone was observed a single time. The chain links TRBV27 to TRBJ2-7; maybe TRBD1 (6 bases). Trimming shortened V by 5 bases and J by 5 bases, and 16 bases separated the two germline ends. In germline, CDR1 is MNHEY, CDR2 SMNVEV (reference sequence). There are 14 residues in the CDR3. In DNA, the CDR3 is TGTGCCAGCAGTACCGGGACACGGCCCAACGAGCAGTACTTC. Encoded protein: CASSTGTRPNEQYF.

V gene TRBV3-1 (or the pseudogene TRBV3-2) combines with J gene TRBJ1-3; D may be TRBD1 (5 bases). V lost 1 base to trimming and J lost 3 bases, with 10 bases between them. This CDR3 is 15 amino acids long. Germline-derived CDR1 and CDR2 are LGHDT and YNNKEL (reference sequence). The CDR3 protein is CASSQVTGIGNTIYF. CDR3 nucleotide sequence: TGTGCCAGCAGCCAAGTAACAGGTATTGGAAACACCATATATTTT.

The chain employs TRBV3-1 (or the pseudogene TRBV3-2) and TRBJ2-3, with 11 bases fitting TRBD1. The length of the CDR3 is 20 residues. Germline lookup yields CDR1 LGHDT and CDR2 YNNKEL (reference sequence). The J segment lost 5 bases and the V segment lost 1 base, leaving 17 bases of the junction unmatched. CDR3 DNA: TGTGCCAGCAGCCAAGTTCTCCCATTGTGGGGACAGGGGGGGCAAGATACGCAGTATTTT. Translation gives CASSQVLPLWGQGGQDTQYF.

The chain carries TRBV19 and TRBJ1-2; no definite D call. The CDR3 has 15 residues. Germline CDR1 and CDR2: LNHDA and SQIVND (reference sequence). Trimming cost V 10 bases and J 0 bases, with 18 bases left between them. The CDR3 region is CATSPSSLANYGYTF. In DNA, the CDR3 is TGTGCCACGAGCCCAAGCTCACTCGCTAACTATGGCTACACCTTC.

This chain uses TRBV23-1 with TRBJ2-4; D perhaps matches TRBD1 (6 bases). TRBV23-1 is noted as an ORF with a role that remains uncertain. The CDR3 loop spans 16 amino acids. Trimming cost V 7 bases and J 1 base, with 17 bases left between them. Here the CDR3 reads CASTDRPLFAKNIQYF. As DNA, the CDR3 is TGCGCCAGCACGGACAGACCCTTATTTGCCAAAAACATTCAGTACTTC.

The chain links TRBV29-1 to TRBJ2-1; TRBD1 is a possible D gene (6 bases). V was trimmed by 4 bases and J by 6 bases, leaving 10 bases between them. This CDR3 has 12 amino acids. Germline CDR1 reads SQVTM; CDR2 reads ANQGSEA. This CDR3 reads CSVALTGNEQFF. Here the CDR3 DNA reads TGCAGCGTTGCTCTGACAGGCAATGAGCAGTTCTTC.

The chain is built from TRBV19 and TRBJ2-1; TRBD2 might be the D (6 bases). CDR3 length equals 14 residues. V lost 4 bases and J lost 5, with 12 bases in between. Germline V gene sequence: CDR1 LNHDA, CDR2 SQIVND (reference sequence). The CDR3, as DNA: TGTGCCAGTAGTAGGGGACTCGCTAACAATGAGCAGTTCTTC. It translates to CASSRGLANNEQFF.

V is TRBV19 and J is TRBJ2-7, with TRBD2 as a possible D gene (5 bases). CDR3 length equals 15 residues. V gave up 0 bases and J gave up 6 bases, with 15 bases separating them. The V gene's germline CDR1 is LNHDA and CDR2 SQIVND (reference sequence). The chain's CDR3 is CASSIDSNLASEQYF. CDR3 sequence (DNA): TGTGCCAGTAGTATAGATAGTAACCTAGCTAGCGAGCAGTACTTC.

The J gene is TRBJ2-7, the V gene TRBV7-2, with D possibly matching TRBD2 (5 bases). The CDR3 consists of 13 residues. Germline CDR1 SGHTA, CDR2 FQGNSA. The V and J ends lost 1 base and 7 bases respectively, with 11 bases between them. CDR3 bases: TGTGCCAGCAGCTTAGTTGGCGGCGGGGAGCAGTACTTC. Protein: CASSLVGGGEQYF. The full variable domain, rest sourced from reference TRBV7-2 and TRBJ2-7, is GAGVSQSPSNKVTEKGKDVELRCDPISGHTALYWYRQSLGQGLEFLIYFQGNSAPDKSGLPSDRFSAERTGGSVSTLTIQRTQQEDSAVYLCASSLVGGGEQYFGPGTRLTVT.

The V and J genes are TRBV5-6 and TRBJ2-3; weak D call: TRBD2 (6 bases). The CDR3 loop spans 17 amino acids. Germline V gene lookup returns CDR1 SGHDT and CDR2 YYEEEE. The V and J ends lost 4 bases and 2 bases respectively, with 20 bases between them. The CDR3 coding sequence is TGTGCCAGCAGCCCAGGGTTCCGGGAGTTAATCACAGATACGCAGTATTTT. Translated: CASSPGFRELITDTQYF.

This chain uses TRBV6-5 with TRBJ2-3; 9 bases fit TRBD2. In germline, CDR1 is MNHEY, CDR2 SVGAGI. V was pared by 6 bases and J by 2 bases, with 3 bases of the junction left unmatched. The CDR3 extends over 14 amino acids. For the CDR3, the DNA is TGTGCCAGCAGGAAGGGACTAGCCACAGATACGCAGTATTTT. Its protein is CASRKGLATDTQYF.

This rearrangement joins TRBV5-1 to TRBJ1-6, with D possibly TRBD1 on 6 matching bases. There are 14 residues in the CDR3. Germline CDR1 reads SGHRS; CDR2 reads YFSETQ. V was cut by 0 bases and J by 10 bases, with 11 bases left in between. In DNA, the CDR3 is TGCGCCAGCAGCTTGGGGACAGAGGGATCACCCCTCCACTTT. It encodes CASSLGTEGSPLHF.

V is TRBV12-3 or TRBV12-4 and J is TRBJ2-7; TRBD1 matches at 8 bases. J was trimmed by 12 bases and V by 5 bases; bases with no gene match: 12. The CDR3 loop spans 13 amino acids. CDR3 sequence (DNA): TGTGCCAGCAGTCCCGGGACAGGAACCCCGCCGTACTTC. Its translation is CASSPGTGTPPYF.

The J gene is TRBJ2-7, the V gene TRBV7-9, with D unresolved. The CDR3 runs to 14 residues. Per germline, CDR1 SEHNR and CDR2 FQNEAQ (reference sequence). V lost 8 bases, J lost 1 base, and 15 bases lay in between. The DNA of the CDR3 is TGTGCCAGCGCGGCCTCTTCGCTTTCCTACGAGCAGTACTTC. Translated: CASAASSLSYEQYF.

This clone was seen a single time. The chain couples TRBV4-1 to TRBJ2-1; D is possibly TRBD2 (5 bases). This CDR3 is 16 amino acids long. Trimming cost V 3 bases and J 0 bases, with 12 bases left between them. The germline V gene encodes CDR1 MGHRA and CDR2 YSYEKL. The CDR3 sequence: CASSQDGLSSYNEQFF. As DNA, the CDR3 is TGCGCCAGCAGCCAGGACGGACTGAGCTCCTACAATGAGCAGTTCTTC.

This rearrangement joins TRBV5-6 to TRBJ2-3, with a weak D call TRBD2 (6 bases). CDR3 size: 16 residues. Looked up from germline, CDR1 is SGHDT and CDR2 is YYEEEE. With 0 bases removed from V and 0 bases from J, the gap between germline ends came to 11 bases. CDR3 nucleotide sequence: TGTGCCAGCAGCTTGGGGGCGGGATCGAGCACAGATACGCAGTATTTT. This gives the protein CASSLGAGSSTDTQYF.

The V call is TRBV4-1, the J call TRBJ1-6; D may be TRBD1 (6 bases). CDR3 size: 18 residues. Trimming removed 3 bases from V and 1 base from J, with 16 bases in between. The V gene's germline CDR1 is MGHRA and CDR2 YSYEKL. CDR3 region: CASSHYPGEGSYNSPLHF. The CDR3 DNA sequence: TGCGCCAGCAGCCATTATCCAGGGGAAGGTTCCTATAATTCACCCCTCCACTTT.

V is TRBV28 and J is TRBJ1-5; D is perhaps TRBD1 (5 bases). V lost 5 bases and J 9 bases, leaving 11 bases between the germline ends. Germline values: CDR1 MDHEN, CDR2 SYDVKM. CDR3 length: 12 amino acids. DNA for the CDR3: TGTGCCAGCAGTCTCTCGGGGGGGCCCCAGCATTTT. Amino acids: CASSLSGGPQHF.

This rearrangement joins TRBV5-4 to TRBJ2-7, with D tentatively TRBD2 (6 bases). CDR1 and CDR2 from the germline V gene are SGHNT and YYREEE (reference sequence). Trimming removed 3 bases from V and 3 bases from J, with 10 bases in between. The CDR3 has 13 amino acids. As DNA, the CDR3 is TGTGCCAGCAGCTCAGGACTAATCTACGAGCAGTACTTC. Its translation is CASSSGLIYEQYF.

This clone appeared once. CDR3 loop: CASSLGGQTEAFF. CDR3 DNA sequence: TGTGCCAGCAGCTTAGGGGGCCAAACTGAAGCTTTCTTT. The rearrangement links TRBV13 to TRBJ1-1; D ambiguous. CDR1 PRHDT and CDR2 FYEKMQ come from the germline V gene (reference sequence). V was trimmed by 0 bases and J by 5 bases, leaving 7 bases between them. The CDR3 sequence is 13 residues long. Looking up the rest from reference TRBV13 and TRBJ1-1 gives the full variable domain: AAGVIQSPRHLIKEKRETATLKCYPIPRHDTVYWYQQGPGQDPQFLISFYEKMQSDKGSIPDRFSAQQFSDYHSELNMSSLELGDSALYFCASSLGGQTEAFFGQGTRLTVV.

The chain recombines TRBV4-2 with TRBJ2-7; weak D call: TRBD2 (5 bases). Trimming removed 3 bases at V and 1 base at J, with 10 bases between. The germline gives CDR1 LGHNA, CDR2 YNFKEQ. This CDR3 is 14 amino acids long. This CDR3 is CASSHNSGSYEQYF. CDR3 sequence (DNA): TGTGCCAGCAGCCATAACTCGGGGTCCTACGAGCAGTACTTC.

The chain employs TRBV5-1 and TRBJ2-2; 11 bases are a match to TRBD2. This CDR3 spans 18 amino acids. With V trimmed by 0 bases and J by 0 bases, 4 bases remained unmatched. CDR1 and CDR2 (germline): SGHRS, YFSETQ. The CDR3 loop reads CASSLDLAGGSNTGELFF. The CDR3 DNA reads TGCGCCAGCAGCTTGGACCTAGCGGGAGGATCGAACACCGGGGAGCTGTTTTTT.

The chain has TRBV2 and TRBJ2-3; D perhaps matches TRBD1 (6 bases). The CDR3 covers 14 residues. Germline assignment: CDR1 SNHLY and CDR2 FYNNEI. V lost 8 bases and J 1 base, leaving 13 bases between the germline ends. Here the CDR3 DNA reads TGTGCCAGCCGACCGGGACAAGGCACAGATACGCAGTATTTT. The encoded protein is CASRPGQGTDTQYF.

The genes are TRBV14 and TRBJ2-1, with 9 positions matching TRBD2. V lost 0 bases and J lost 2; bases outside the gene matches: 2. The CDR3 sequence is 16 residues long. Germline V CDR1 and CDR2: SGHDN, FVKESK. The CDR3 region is CASSQDTSGPYNEQFF. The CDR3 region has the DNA TGTGCCAGCAGCCAAGATACTAGCGGGCCCTACAATGAGCAGTTCTTC.

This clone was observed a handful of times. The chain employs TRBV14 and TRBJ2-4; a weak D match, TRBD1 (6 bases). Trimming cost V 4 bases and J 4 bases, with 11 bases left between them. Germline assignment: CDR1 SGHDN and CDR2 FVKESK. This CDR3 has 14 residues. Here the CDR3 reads CASSPRTVKNIQYF. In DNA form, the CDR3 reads TGTGCCAGCAGCCCTAGGACAGTTAAAAACATTCAGTACTTC.

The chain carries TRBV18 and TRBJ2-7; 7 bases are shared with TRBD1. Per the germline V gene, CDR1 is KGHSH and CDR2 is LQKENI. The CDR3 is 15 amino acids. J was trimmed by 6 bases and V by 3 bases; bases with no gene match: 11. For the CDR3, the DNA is TGTGCCAGCTCACCCCAACCGGGACAGTCCGCCGAGCAGTACTTC. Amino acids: CASSPQPGQSAEQYF.

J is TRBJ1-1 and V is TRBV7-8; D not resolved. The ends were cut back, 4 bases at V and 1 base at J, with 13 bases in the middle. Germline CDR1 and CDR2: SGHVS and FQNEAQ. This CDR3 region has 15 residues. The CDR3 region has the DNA TGTGCCAGCAGCTACACGCTTACGGGGAACACTGAAGCTTTCTTT. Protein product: CASSYTLTGNTEAFF.

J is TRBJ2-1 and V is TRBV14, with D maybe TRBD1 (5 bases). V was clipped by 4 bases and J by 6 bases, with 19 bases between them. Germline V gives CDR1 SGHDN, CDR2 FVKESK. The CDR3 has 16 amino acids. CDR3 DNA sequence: TGTGCCAGCAGCCCCCCCGGATCCCCAGGGTCCAATGAGCAGTTCTTC. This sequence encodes CASSPPGSPGSNEQFF. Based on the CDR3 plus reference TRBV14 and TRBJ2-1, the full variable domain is EAGVTQFPSHSVIEKGQTVTLRCDPISGHDNLYWYRRVMGKEIKFLLHFVKESKQDESGMPNNRFLAERTGGTYSTLKVQPAELEDSGVYFCASSPPGSPGSNEQFFGPGTRLTVL.

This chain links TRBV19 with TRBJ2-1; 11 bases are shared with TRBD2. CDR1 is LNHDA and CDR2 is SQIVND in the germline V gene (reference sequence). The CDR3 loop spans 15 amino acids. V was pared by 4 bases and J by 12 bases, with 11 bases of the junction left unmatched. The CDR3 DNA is TGTGCCAGTAGTAAACTAGCGGGAGTAGTGTATGGGCAGTTCTTC. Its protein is CASSKLAGVVYGQFF. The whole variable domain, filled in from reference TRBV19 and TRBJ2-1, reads DGGITQSPKYLFRKEGQNVTLSCEQNLNHDAMYWYRQDPGQGLRLIYYSQIVNDFQKGDIAEGYSVSREKKESFPLTVTSAQKNPTAFYLCASSKLAGVVYGQFFGPGTRLTVL.